Shown below are 18 T cell receptor beta chains from a single sample sequenced in a study of blood T cell repertoires in COVID-19. Here immunoSEQ multiplex PCR was the method, and the copy in TCRdb shows in-frame clones only, minus some. The table has about 280,000 clones, around 84% seen once; the top ten hold roughly 2.7%. The sample comprised PBMCs or T cells enriched from blood (not recorded which). These receptors all come from a woman aged 45-60 years who had recovered from COVID-19.

This chain connects TRBV18 to TRBJ2-1; possible D gene TRBD1, 5 bases. With 6 bases removed from V and 6 bases from J, the gap between germline ends came to 24 bases. This CDR3 has 17 amino acids. From germline, CDR1 is KGHSH and CDR2 LQKENI. The chain's CDR3 is CASSPAQGHTAPNEQFF. As DNA, the CDR3 is TGTGCCAGCTCGCCGGCCCAGGGCCATACCGCCCCCAATGAGCAGTTCTTC.

The chain employs TRBV10-1 and TRBJ2-3; TRBD2 matches 14 bases. This CDR3 is 16 amino acids long. Unmatched junction bases numbered 6, after V lost 8 bases and J lost 2 bases. Germline lookup yields CDR1 WNHNN and CDR2 SYGVQD (reference sequence). The CDR3 region is CASALTSGRATDTQYF. CDR3 sequence (DNA): TGCGCCAGCGCCTTGACTAGCGGGAGGGCCACAGATACGCAGTATTTT.

The rearrangement links TRBV30 to TRBJ2-7; 7 nucleotides match TRBD2. J was trimmed by 0 bases and V by 2 bases; bases with no gene match: 10. The CDR3 is made up of 16 amino acids. Germline V gene sequence: CDR1 GTSNPN, CDR2 SVGIG (reference sequence). The CDR3 sequence: CAWSIWGSGSSYEQYF. The CDR3 DNA reads TGTGCCTGGAGTATATGGGGTAGCGGGTCCTCCTACGAGCAGTACTTC. Full variable domain (missing parts from reference TRBV30 and TRBJ2-7): SQTIHQWPATLVQPVGSPLSLECTVEGTSNPNLYWYRQAAGRGLQLLFYSVGIGQISSEVPQNLSASRPQDRQFILSSKKLLLSDSGFYLCAWSIWGSGSSYEQYFGPGTRLTVT.

This chain connects TRBV10-3 to TRBJ2-7, with 7 positions matching TRBD1. J was trimmed by 4 bases and V by 3 bases; bases with no gene match: 12. The CDR3 consists of 16 residues. Germline CDR1 is ENHRY and CDR2 is SYGVKD. Here the CDR3 DNA reads TGTGCCATCAGTGACCCTTATCAAAAGACAGGGTACGAGCAGTACTTC. Protein: CAISDPYQKTGYEQYF.

The CDR3 sequence: CASSIDYVRDKGYTF. Here the CDR3 DNA reads TGTGCCAGTAGTATAGATTACGTCCGGGACAAAGGCTACACCTTC. The chain links TRBV19 to TRBJ1-2; tentative D call: TRBD1 (6 bases). Trimming shortened V by 0 bases and J by 8 bases, and 16 bases separated the two germline ends. Germline CDR1 LNHDA, CDR2 SQIVND (reference sequence). There are 15 residues in the CDR3.

V is TRBV12-3 or TRBV12-4 and J is TRBJ1-2; the D gene is possibly TRBD1 (5 bases). Trimming removed 5 bases at V and 8 bases at J, with 12 bases between. The CDR3 has 12 residues. CDR3 loop: CASSPGAGGYTF. The CDR3 nucleotides are TGTGCCAGCAGTCCCGGGGCGGGGGGCTACACCTTC.

The V call is TRBV2, the J call TRBJ1-1, with D possibly matching TRBD1 (5 bases). V was trimmed by 6 bases and J by 1 base, leaving 24 bases between them. The CDR3 length is 18 residues. Germline CDR1 and CDR2: SNHLY and FYNNEI. The CDR3 region has the DNA TGTGCCAGCAGCCGCAGGGTCCAGCCTTCCCCCCGGAACACTGAAGCTTTCTTT. Translated, it gives CASSRRVQPSPRNTEAFF.

The chain joins TRBV9 to TRBJ2-5; 11 nucleotides match TRBD1. Unmatched junction bases numbered 8, after V lost 6 bases and J lost 1 base. The germline V gene has CDR1 SGDLS and CDR2 YYNGEE. The CDR3 has 16 amino acids. CDR3 loop: CASICRTGGFQETQYF. The CDR3 DNA reads TGTGCCAGCATTTGTAGGACAGGGGGCTTCCAAGAGACCCAGTACTTC.

This sequence joins TRBV7-9 and TRBJ2-1, with TRBD2 matching over 12 bases. CDR3 length equals 17 residues. Germline V gives CDR1 SEHNR, CDR2 FQNEAQ (reference sequence). V was pared by 3 bases and J by 0 bases, with 3 bases of the junction left unmatched. The chain's CDR3 is CASSFGLAGTSYNEQFF. The CDR3, as DNA: TGTGCCAGCAGCTTTGGACTAGCGGGGACCTCCTACAATGAGCAGTTCTTC. The full variable domain, rest sourced from reference TRBV7-9 and TRBJ2-1, is DTGVSQNPRHKITKRGQNVTFRCDPISEHNRLYWYRQTLGQGPEFLTYFQNEAQLEKSRLLSDRFSAERPKGSFSTLEIQRTEQGDSAMYLCASSFGLAGTSYNEQFFGPGTRLTVL.

J is TRBJ1-5 and V is TRBV9; the match to TRBD1 covers 8 bases. Germline CDR1 and CDR2: SGDLS and YYNGEE. The CDR3 sequence is 17 residues long. J lost 3 bases, V lost 0 bases, and 8 bases had no gene match. The CDR3 reads CASSVGPGQEFNQPQHF. The CDR3 coding sequence is TGTGCCAGCAGCGTAGGCCCGGGACAGGAGTTCAATCAGCCCCAGCATTTT.

The chain uses TRBV6-2 or TRBV6-3 and TRBJ2-7; D ambiguous. CDR1 MNHEY and CDR2 SVGEGT come from the germline V gene. Trimming cost V 6 bases and J 3 bases, with 12 bases left between them. This CDR3 has 13 residues. DNA of the CDR3: TGTGCCAGCAGCCCCCGGTCTGTCTACGAGCAGTACTTC. It yields the protein CASSPRSVYEQYF.

This clone was detected only once. The J gene is TRBJ1-5, the V gene TRBV7-9; D gene ambiguous. Germline loops: CDR1 SEHNR, CDR2 FQNEAQ (reference sequence). Trimming left V 6 bases short and J 0 bases short, with 12 bases between. The CDR3 is made up of 15 amino acids. The CDR3 region is CASSFVLYSNQPQHF. As DNA, the CDR3 is TGTGCCAGCAGTTTTGTGCTCTATAGCAATCAGCCCCAGCATTTT. Full variable domain (outside the CDR3, taken from reference TRBV7-9 and TRBJ1-5): DTGVSQNPRHKITKRGQNVTFRCDPISEHNRLYWYRQTLGQGPEFLTYFQNEAQLEKSRLLSDRFSAERPKGSFSTLEIQRTEQGDSAMYLCASSFVLYSNQPQHFGDGTRLSIL.

V and J are TRBV12-3 or TRBV12-4 and TRBJ1-2; D unclear. Between the trimmed V and J ends, which lost 3 bases and 1 base, there was a span of 6 bases. This CDR3 region has 13 residues. This CDR3 is CASSFEDNYGYTF. CDR3 in DNA: TGTGCCAGCAGTTTTGAGGATAACTATGGCTACACCTTC.

The chain recombines TRBV5-1 with TRBJ2-2, with 8 bases lining up with TRBD1. CDR1 is SGHRS, CDR2 YFSETQ, per germline. The junction had 3 bases not matched to a gene; V was cut back by 3 bases and J by 2 bases. The length of the CDR3 is 15 residues. Here the CDR3 DNA reads TGCGCCAGCAGCTCGACAGGGGCAAACACCGGGGAGCTGTTTTTT. Protein product: CASSSTGANTGELFF.

The chain's CDR3 is CASTESASGNTIYF. CDR3 bases: TGCGCCAGCACCGAGTCTGCCTCTGGAAACACCATATATTTT. The chain links TRBV5-1 to TRBJ1-3; D is undetermined. Germline-derived CDR1 and CDR2 are SGHRS and YFSETQ. V lost 6 bases and J lost 0, with 10 bases in between. This CDR3 is 14 amino acids long. Based on the CDR3 plus reference TRBV5-1 and TRBJ1-3, the full variable domain is KAGVTQTPRYLIKTRGQQVTLSCSPISGHRSVSWYQQTPGQGLQFLFEYFSETQRNKGNFPGRFSGRQFSNSRSEMNVSTLELGDSALYLCASTESASGNTIYFGEGSWLTVV.

This sequence joins TRBV7-3 and TRBJ2-5; TRBD2 agrees at 8 bases. The CDR3 extends over 18 amino acids. Trimming cost V 1 base and J 4 bases; bases outside gene matches: 14. The V gene's germline CDR1 is SGHTA and CDR2 FQGTGA. The CDR3 here is CASSLSYSGGGPRETQYF. In DNA form, the CDR3 reads TGTGCCAGCAGCTTAAGCTACTCTGGCGGGGGGCCCCGAGAGACCCAGTACTTC.

The V gene is TRBV7-3, the J gene TRBJ1-5, with unresolved D. V lost 5 bases, J lost 4 bases, and 9 bases lay in between. From germline, CDR1 is SGHTA and CDR2 FQGTGA. The CDR3 is made up of 13 amino acids. CDR3: CASSPGWNQPQHF. Written as DNA, the CDR3 is TGTGCCAGCAGCCCCGGGTGGAATCAGCCCCAGCATTTT.

The chain joins TRBV3-1 (or the pseudogene TRBV3-2) to TRBJ1-6, with D hard to call. Between the trimmed V and J ends, which lost 7 bases and 5 bases, there was a span of 15 bases. Germline values: CDR1 LGHDT, CDR2 YNNKEL (reference sequence). This CDR3 comprises 15 residues. DNA for the CDR3: TGTGCCAGCAACCCCACCGGCCTAGATAATTCACCCCTCCACTTT. It translates to CASNPTGLDNSPLHF.